The 25 T cell receptor beta chains reported below all come from one sample, sequenced in a study of blood T cell repertoires in COVID-19. Produced via immunoSEQ multiplex PCR; TCRdb's table is partial and in-frame only. There are 200,000 to 250,000 clones in the sample; around 88% occur only once, and approximately 15% lies in the top ten. Sequenced material: PBMCs or T cells enriched from blood (not recorded which). The receptors stem from a woman aged 45-59 years with acute COVID-19.

The chain couples TRBV5-1 to TRBJ2-5; the D gene is possibly TRBD1 (5 bases). CDR1 and CDR2 (germline): SGHRS, YFSETQ. V was shortened by 7 bases and J by 5 bases, with 15 bases between the two germline ends. This CDR3 has 13 amino acids. The CDR3 reads CASAFRVTETQYF. CDR3 nucleotide sequence: TGCGCCAGCGCTTTCAGGGTCACGGAGACCCAGTACTTC.

The genes are TRBV18 and TRBJ1-2, with 7 bases matching TRBD1. This CDR3 contains 15 residues. The germline CDR1 and CDR2 sequences are KGHSH and LQKENI. With 3 bases clipped from V and 0 bases from J, the junction kept 4 bases outside the gene matches. The CDR3 DNA is TGTGCCAGCTCACCCCGGACAGGCCCTAACTATGGCTACACCTTC. It is translated as CASSPRTGPNYGYTF.

The chain is built from TRBV20-1 and TRBJ2-2, with 12 bases that match TRBD2. The CDR3 length is 14 residues. With 3 bases clipped from V and 8 bases from J, the junction kept 4 bases outside the gene matches. Germline V gene data show CDR1 as DFQATT and CDR2 as SNEGSKA (reference sequence). This chain's CDR3 is CSASSTSGSGELFF. The CDR3 DNA sequence: TGCAGTGCTAGTTCGACTAGCGGGAGTGGGGAGCTGTTTTTT.

The chain combines TRBV4-2 with TRBJ2-1, with 7 bases fitting TRBD2. CDR1 and CDR2 (germline): LGHNA, YNFKEQ. With 4 bases clipped from V and 8 bases from J, the junction kept 8 bases outside the gene matches. This CDR3 comprises 14 residues. The CDR3 nucleotides are TGTGCCAGCAGCCCCAGCGGGACCGTCGATGAGCAGTTCTTC. The encoded protein is CASSPSGTVDEQFF.

The V gene is TRBV10-3, the J gene TRBJ2-7, with TRBD2 matching 8 bases. J gave up 9 bases and V 4 bases, and 14 bases lay outside the gene matches. The CDR3 is 15 amino acids. Germline CDR1 ENHRY, CDR2 SYGVKD. The CDR3: CAISGGLAGPTGQYF. The CDR3 nucleotides read TGTGCCATCAGTGGCGGACTAGCTGGCCCCACGGGGCAGTACTTC.

The chain employs TRBV28 and TRBJ1-2; unclear D gene. V lost 2 bases and J lost 14, with 21 bases in between. This CDR3 is 14 amino acids long. CDR1 is MDHEN and CDR2 is SYDVKM in the germline V gene. The CDR3 region is CASSLLAFRPAVTF. The CDR3 DNA reads TGTGCCAGCAGTTTACTTGCGTTCCGTCCGGCGGTTACCTTC.

This clone showed up just a few times. The CDR3 spells CAWSYLGQGETQYF. The CDR3 DNA is TGTGCCTGGAGTTATTTAGGACAAGGGGAGACCCAGTACTTC. This rearrangement joins TRBV30 to TRBJ2-5; weak D call: TRBD1 (5 bases). Germline V gives CDR1 GTSNPN, CDR2 SVGIG (reference sequence). V lost 2 bases, J lost 5 bases, and 15 bases lay in between. The CDR3 spans 14 residues. The variable domain in full, with the rest retrieved from reference TRBV30 and TRBJ2-5, is SQTIHQWPATLVQPVGSPLSLECTVEGTSNPNLYWYRQAAGRGLQLLFYSVGIGQISSEVPQNLSASRPQDRQFILSSKKLLLSDSGFYLCAWSYLGQGETQYFGPGTRLLVL.

The chain links TRBV7-6 to TRBJ1-4; 10 bases map to TRBD1. CDR3 length: 15 residues. Germline lookup yields CDR1 SGHVS and CDR2 FNYEAQ. Unmatched junction bases numbered 1, after V lost 1 base and J lost 5 bases. The CDR3 DNA is TGTGCCAGCAGCTTAGGGACAGGGGGAAATGAAAAACTGTTTTTT. This encodes CASSLGTGGNEKLFF.

The chain couples TRBV24-1 to TRBJ2-5; 8 bases match TRBD2. Germline lookup yields CDR1 KGHDR and CDR2 SFDVKD. The CDR3 loop spans 15 amino acids. V was pared by 3 bases and J by 2 bases, with 4 bases of the junction left unmatched. This chain's CDR3 is CATSDASGGQETQYF. CDR3 DNA sequence: TGTGCCACCAGTGATGCCAGCGGGGGACAAGAGACCCAGTACTTC.

This chain uses TRBV28 with TRBJ2-5, with a weak D call TRBD2 (6 bases). Germline V lookup: CDR1 MDHEN, CDR2 SYDVKM. The CDR3 is made up of 15 amino acids. V was clipped by 1 base and J by 1 base, with 10 bases between them. The CDR3 DNA sequence: TGTGCCAGCAGTTTATTAGTAGCGGTCCAAGAGACCCAGTACTTC. Its protein is CASSLLVAVQETQYF.

The CDR3: CASSPGTGGLGEQFF. The CDR3 bases are TGCGCCAGCAGCCCGGGGACAGGGGGATTGGGTGAGCAGTTCTTC. The V gene is TRBV5-1, the J gene TRBJ2-1; 11 bases agree with TRBD1. Germline lookup yields CDR1 SGHRS and CDR2 YFSETQ. The CDR3 runs 15 residues. Losses at the gene ends were 4 bases for V and 9 bases for J; bases not matched to a gene: 9.

Only one count was recorded for this clone. V and J are TRBV3-1 (or the pseudogene TRBV3-2) and TRBJ2-2, with TRBD1 identical over 9 bases. The J segment lost 5 bases and the V segment lost 6 bases, leaving 4 bases of the junction unmatched. CDR1 and CDR2 from the germline V gene are LGHDT and YNNKEL (reference sequence). The CDR3 has 14 amino acids. Written as DNA, the CDR3 is TGTGCCAGCAGGGGGACAGGGCTGACCGGGGAGCTGTTTTTT. Translation gives CASRGTGLTGELFF.

The chain couples TRBV2 to TRBJ1-6; perhaps TRBD1 as D (6 bases). CDR1 and CDR2 from the germline V gene are SNHLY and FYNNEI. The CDR3 is made up of 14 amino acids. V lost 3 bases, J lost 6 bases, and 9 bases lay in between. The CDR3 spells CASSERRGNSPLHF. For the CDR3, the DNA is TGTGCCAGCAGTGAGCGCAGGGGTAATTCACCCCTCCACTTT.

The gene calls are TRBV6-4 and TRBJ1-5; 7 positions match TRBD1. Trimming cost V 6 bases and J 6 bases; bases outside gene matches: 5. Germline V gives CDR1 MRHNA, CDR2 SNTAGT. The CDR3 length is 13 residues. CDR3 loop: CASRQGTAQPQHF. CDR3 DNA sequence: TGTGCCAGCAGACAGGGGACGGCTCAGCCCCAGCATTTT.

The chain recombines TRBV5-6 with TRBJ2-7, with TRBD2 identical over 13 bases. The germline V gene has CDR1 SGHDT and CDR2 YYEEEE. After removal of 0 bases from V and 4 bases from J, the junction contained 4 bases not matched to a gene. The CDR3 is 16 amino acids. CDR3 coding DNA: TGTGCCAGCAGCTTGGAAGGACTAGCGGGAGTTTACGAGCAGTACTTC. Its translation is CASSLEGLAGVYEQYF.

This clone appeared a single time. The V and J genes are TRBV15 and TRBJ2-7, with 9 bases matching TRBD2. CDR3 size: 16 residues. The V and J ends lost 0 bases and 3 bases, in that order; junction bases with no gene match: 6. The germline CDR1 and CDR2 sequences are LNHNV and YYDKDF (reference sequence). CDR3 in amino acids: CATSRDVAGGIYEQYF. CDR3 sequence (DNA): TGTGCCACCAGCAGAGATGTGGCGGGAGGGATCTACGAGCAGTACTTC.

The chain links TRBV18 to TRBJ1-1, with D unresolved. The germline V and J ends were trimmed by 4 bases and 6 bases, with 12 bases remaining between them. Germline-derived CDR1 and CDR2 are KGHSH and LQKENI. There are 13 residues in the CDR3. CDR3 coding DNA: TGTGCCAGCTCACAGTCTCAGGCCCCTGAAGCTTTCTTT. Its protein is CASSQSQAPEAFF.

This clone has just a few counts. The chain combines TRBV5-1 with TRBJ1-2; D is unresolved. The germline gives CDR1 SGHRS, CDR2 YFSETQ. The V end was cut by 7 bases, the J end by 4 bases, with 14 bases between. This CDR3 has 13 residues. CDR3 nucleotides: TGCGCCAGCCGCGTAAACCATCTCTATGGCTACACCTTC. Encoded protein: CASRVNHLYGYTF.

On this clone: The junction shows a germline mismatch at one end, possibly a read error. The chain carries TRBV7-7 and TRBJ2-1; 7 positions agree with TRBD1. Germline CDR1 and CDR2: SSHAT and FNYEAQ (reference sequence). The CDR3 totals 16 residues. The CDR3 region has the DNA TGTGCTAGCAGCTCAGGGGGTTGGGTAAGCTACAATGAGCAGTTCTTC. This encodes CASSSGGWVSYNEQFF. Complete variable domain (other parts from reference TRBV7-7 and TRBJ2-1): GAGVSQSPRYKVTKRGQDVTLRCDPISSHATLYWYQQALGQGPEFLTYFNYEAQPDKSGLPSDRFSAERPEGSISTLTIQRTEQRDSAMYRCASSSGGWVSYNEQFFGPGTRLTVL.

The chain carries TRBV9 and TRBJ1-1; tentative D call: TRBD1 (5 bases). The CDR3 totals 15 residues. Germline V CDR1 and CDR2: SGDLS, YYNGEE. V dropped 4 bases and J dropped 4 bases, with 17 bases sitting between them. CDR3 in amino acids: CASSPREGRGTEAFF. DNA for the CDR3: TGTGCCAGCAGCCCCCGGGAGGGGCGGGGCACTGAAGCTTTCTTT. The full variable domain, completed using reference TRBV9 and TRBJ1-1, is DSGVTQTPKHLITATGQRVTLRCSPRSGDLSVYWYQQSLDQGLQFLIQYYNGEERAKGNILERFSAQQFPDLHSELNLSSLELGDSALYFCASSPREGRGTEAFFGQGTRLTVV.

The chain recombines TRBV28 with TRBJ1-3; D not certain. CDR1 and CDR2 from the germline V gene are MDHEN and SYDVKM. V shed 5 bases and J shed 7 bases, with 9 bases lying between them. The length of the CDR3 is 12 residues. Here the CDR3 reads CASSTPQNTIYF. CDR3 DNA sequence: TGTGCCAGCAGTACGCCCCAGAACACCATATATTTT.

The chain recombines TRBV7-9 with TRBJ2-1, with 7 nucleotides matching TRBD2. The trim removed 0 bases at V and 8 bases at J, leaving 10 bases unmatched. This CDR3 spans 16 amino acids. Per the germline V gene, CDR1 is SEHNR and CDR2 is FQNEAQ (reference sequence). CDR3: CASSLALGGSIDEQFF. The CDR3 DNA sequence: TGTGCCAGCAGCTTAGCGCTTGGCGGGAGTATCGATGAGCAGTTCTTC. Combining the CDR3 with reference TRBV7-9 and TRBJ2-1 gives the whole variable domain DTGVSQNPRHKITKRGQNVTFRCDPISEHNRLYWYRQTLGQGPEFLTYFQNEAQLEKSRLLSDRFSAERPKGSFSTLEIQRTEQGDSAMYLCASSLALGGSIDEQFFGPGTRLTVL.

This clone was seen just once. This sequence joins TRBV5-6 and TRBJ1-6; D unresolved. The germline CDR1 and CDR2 sequences are SGHDT and YYEEEE. The CDR3 is 12 amino acids. Trimming took off 2 bases at V and 7 bases at J, with 4 bases between the two ends. The CDR3 protein is CASSLQNSPLHF. In DNA, the CDR3 is TGTGCCAGCAGCTTACAGAATTCACCCCTCCACTTT.

The chain is built from TRBV7-9 and TRBJ1-1; TRBD1 agrees at 7 bases. Germline V lookup: CDR1 SEHNR, CDR2 FQNEAQ (reference sequence). V gave up 7 bases and J gave up 4 bases; unmatched junction bases: 3. This CDR3 has 12 residues. The CDR3 sequence: CASTYRGTEAFF. The CDR3 coding sequence is TGTGCCAGCACCTACAGGGGCACTGAAGCTTTCTTT.

The chain couples TRBV14 to TRBJ1-2; the D is unclear. V lost 2 bases and J 3 bases, leaving 16 bases between the germline ends. Germline V gene sequence: CDR1 SGHDN, CDR2 FVKESK. The CDR3 consists of 16 residues. DNA of the CDR3: TGTGCCAGCAGCCAACTGCGGAGGGCCTCTCACTATGGCTACACCTTC. This sequence encodes CASSQLRRASHYGYTF.